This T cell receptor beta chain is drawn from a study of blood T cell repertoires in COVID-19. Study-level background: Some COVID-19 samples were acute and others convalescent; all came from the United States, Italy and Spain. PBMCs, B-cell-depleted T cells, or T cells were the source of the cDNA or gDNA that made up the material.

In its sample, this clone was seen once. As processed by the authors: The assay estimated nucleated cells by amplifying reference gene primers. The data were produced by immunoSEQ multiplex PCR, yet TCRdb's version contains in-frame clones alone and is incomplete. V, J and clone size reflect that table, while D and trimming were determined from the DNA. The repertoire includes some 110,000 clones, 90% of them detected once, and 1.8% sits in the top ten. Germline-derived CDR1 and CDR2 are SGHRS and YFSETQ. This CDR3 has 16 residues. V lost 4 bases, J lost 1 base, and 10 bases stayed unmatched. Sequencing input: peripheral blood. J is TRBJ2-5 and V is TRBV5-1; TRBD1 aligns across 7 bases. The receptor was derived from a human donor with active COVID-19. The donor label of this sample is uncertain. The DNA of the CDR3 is TGCGCCAGCAGCGTGGTAGGGGGCGGAACCCAAGAGACCCAGTACTTC. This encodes CASSVVGGGTQETQYF.